Each of the 15 T cell receptor beta chains below was sequenced from the same sample in a study of B cell selection in AIRE deficiency. Profiling relied on immunoSEQ multiplex PCR, and the TCRdb table lists in-frame clones only, not all of them. The sample consists of some 25,000 clones, less than 97% of them appearing once. The sorted conventional CD4 T cells were gated as CD4+CD127+. Sequencing used CD4+CD127+ conventional T cells sorted from PBMCs. Receptors were obtained from a human donor in good health.

The table lists this clone with a count of one. This chain uses TRBV10-3 with TRBJ2-2; 14 bases line up with TRBD2. Germline V gene data show CDR1 as ENHRY and CDR2 as SYGVKD. The length of the CDR3 is 15 residues. As DNA, the CDR3 is TGTGCGACTCATCCGGGACTAGCGGGAGTCGGGGAGCTGTTTTTT. Protein sequence: CATHPGLAGVGELFF.

The rearrangement joins TRBV18 to TRBJ1-2, with D maybe TRBD1 (5 bases). V was clipped by 2 bases and J by 3 bases, with 16 bases between them. The CDR3 sequence is 16 residues long. Germline loops: CDR1 KGHSH, CDR2 LQKENI. The DNA of the CDR3 is TGTGCCAGCTCACCAACAGTGAGGGGAAGGGACTATGGCTACACCTTC. Translated: CASSPTVRGRDYGYTF.

The chain recombines TRBV5-5 with TRBJ2-7; the match to TRBD2 covers 13 bases. The germline gives CDR1 SGHKS, CDR2 YYEKEE (reference sequence). This CDR3 has 16 amino acids. V shed 5 bases, J shed 6 bases, and the junction held 11 bases outside the gene matches. The CDR3, as DNA: TGTGCCAGCAGACCAGGACTAGCGGGAGCCTCCGGCGAGCAGTACTTC. Protein product: CASRPGLAGASGEQYF. Full variable domain (remainder filled in from reference TRBV5-5 and TRBJ2-7): DAGVTQSPTHLIKTRGQQVTLRCSPISGHKSVSWYQQVLGQGPQFIFQYYEKEERGRGNFPDRFSARQFPNYSSELNVNALLLGDSALYLCASRPGLAGASGEQYFGPGTRLTVT.

This chain connects TRBV5-4 to TRBJ2-7; D perhaps matches TRBD2 (6 bases). CDR3 length equals 14 residues. V dropped 4 bases and J dropped 0 bases, with 11 bases sitting between them. Germline values: CDR1 SGHNT, CDR2 YYREEE (reference sequence). The CDR3, as DNA: TGTGCCAGCAGCACGGGGACTCTCTCCTACGAGCAGTACTTC. This encodes CASSTGTLSYEQYF.

This clone occurred once. V and J are TRBV5-1 and TRBJ2-2; D is unclear. Trimming took off 0 bases at V and 3 bases at J, with 6 bases between the two ends. The CDR3 is 14 residues long. Germline lookup yields CDR1 SGHRS and CDR2 YFSETQ. The CDR3 region has the DNA TGCGCCAGCAGCTTGGACACTCACACCGGGGAGCTGTTTTTT. Protein product: CASSLDTHTGELFF. Based on the CDR3 plus reference TRBV5-1 and TRBJ2-2, the full variable domain is KAGVTQTPRYLIKTRGQQVTLSCSPISGHRSVSWYQQTPGQGLQFLFEYFSETQRNKGNFPGRFSGRQFSNSRSEMNVSTLELGDSALYLCASSLDTHTGELFFGEGSRLTVL.

The chain recombines TRBV6-1 with TRBJ2-5, with TRBD2 matching 16 bases. CDR1 and CDR2 from the germline V gene are MNHNS and SASEGT. The CDR3 loop spans 17 amino acids. V lost 6 bases and J lost 4; bases outside the gene matches: 8. This CDR3 reads CASSETGTSGRGETQYF. The DNA for the CDR3 is TGTGCCAGCAGCGAAACGGGGACTAGCGGGAGGGGAGAGACCCAGTACTTC.

The chain employs TRBV7-2 and TRBJ1-1; D remains unclear. Trimming stripped 3 bases from V and 2 bases from J, with 16 bases between. The CDR3 is 16 residues long. Germline V gene sequence: CDR1 SGHTA, CDR2 FQGNSA. This chain's CDR3 is CASSFTGRRPNTEAFF. The CDR3 DNA is TGTGCCAGCAGCTTTACTGGACGGAGGCCTAACACTGAAGCTTTCTTT.

The V and J genes are TRBV18 and TRBJ2-7, with 14 bases matching TRBD2. The CDR3 contains 15 residues. Trimming at V came to 3 bases and at J to 8 bases, leaving 6 bases not matched to a gene. Germline lookup yields CDR1 KGHSH and CDR2 LQKENI. This CDR3 reads CASSPGTSGRVKQYF. CDR3 sequence (DNA): TGTGCCAGCTCACCCGGGACTAGCGGGAGAGTTAAGCAGTACTTC.

This rearrangement joins TRBV28 to TRBJ2-7; 8 nucleotides match TRBD2. CDR3 length: 16 amino acids. With 5 bases clipped from V and 1 base from J, the junction kept 10 bases outside the gene matches. Germline values: CDR1 MDHEN, CDR2 SYDVKM. In DNA form, the CDR3 reads TGTGCCAGCAGTCCCCACGGAGCGGGAGCGTCCTACGAGCAGTACTTC. This codes for CASSPHGAGASYEQYF.

This clone showed up just once. CDR3 protein: CASSRQETQYF. CDR3 bases: TGTGCCAGCAGCCGCCAAGAGACCCAGTACTTC. The V gene is TRBV28, the J gene TRBJ2-5; no definite D call. Germline CDR1 reads MDHEN; CDR2 reads SYDVKM. The length of the CDR3 is 11 residues. V lost 6 bases to trimming and J lost 1 base, with 3 bases between them.

The V gene is TRBV19, the J gene TRBJ1-3; D not certain. The germline gives CDR1 LNHDA, CDR2 SQIVND (reference sequence). Trimming removed 9 bases at V and 2 bases at J, with 14 bases between. The CDR3 extends over 14 amino acids. CDR3: CASNPGRAGNTIYF. CDR3 sequence (DNA): TGTGCCAGCAATCCCGGGAGGGCTGGAAACACCATATATTTT.

The J gene is TRBJ2-7, the V gene TRBV6-1; a possible D gene is TRBD2 (6 bases). The V gene's germline CDR1 is MNHNS and CDR2 SASEGT. The germline V and J ends were trimmed by 7 bases and 6 bases, with 13 bases remaining between them. The CDR3 runs 12 residues. The CDR3 nucleotides read TGTGCCAGCAACCGGGGAGGAGGCGAGCAGTACTTC. Amino acid sequence: CASNRGGGEQYF.

The V gene is TRBV2, the J gene TRBJ1-2; D is perhaps TRBD1 (5 bases). This CDR3 comprises 14 residues. V shed 4 bases and J shed 3 bases, with 12 bases lying between them. Germline V gene sequence: CDR1 SNHLY, CDR2 FYNNEI. The CDR3 sequence: CASSGGRAYYGYTF. The DNA for the CDR3 is TGTGCCAGCAGTGGGGGCAGGGCCTACTATGGCTACACCTTC.

The J gene is TRBJ2-1, the V gene TRBV25-1; no clear D. The CDR3 has 14 residues. Germline V gene sequence: CDR1 MGHDK, CDR2 SYGVNS. With 0 bases removed from V and 8 bases from J, the gap between germline ends came to 11 bases. CDR3 loop: CASSEYGLGDEQFF. The CDR3 nucleotides read TGTGCCAGCAGTGAATATGGGCTAGGTGATGAGCAGTTCTTC.

The genes are TRBV6-6 and TRBJ2-2; 8 nucleotides match TRBD2. There are 15 residues in the CDR3. V dropped 2 bases and J dropped 1; count of bases not matched to a gene: 0. The germline V gene encodes CDR1 MNHNY and CDR2 SVGAGI (reference sequence). The CDR3 region has the DNA TGTGCCAGCAGTTACCGGGGGGGGAACACCGGGGAGCTGTTTTTT. Residues: CASSYRGGNTGELFF.